Presented here are 32 T cell receptor beta chains from one specimen sequenced in a study of shared clonotypes between healthy human individuals. Data came from immunoSEQ multiplex PCR; TCRdb stores just in-frame clones and leaves some out. This table holds hundreds of thousands of clones, almost 97% found once. The material sequenced was naive CD4+ T cells sorted from blood. The sample's subset: CD45RA+ positively selected. All receptors derive from a woman aged 30 to 39 in good health.

This clone came up once. This chain joins TRBV6-4 and TRBJ1-1, with unresolved D. Trimming shortened V by 0 bases and J by 4 bases, and 9 bases separated the two germline ends. Germline CDR1 reads MRHNA; CDR2 reads SNTAGT. CDR3 length equals 14 residues. The CDR3 spells CASSDSTTATEAFF. The CDR3 region has the DNA TGTGCCAGCAGTGACTCTACTACGGCCACTGAAGCTTTCTTT.

The chain links TRBV6-5 to TRBJ1-1, with a weak D call TRBD1 (5 bases). This CDR3 comprises 15 residues. V was cut by 5 bases and J by 6 bases, with 19 bases left in between. The germline V gene has CDR1 MNHEY and CDR2 SVGAGI. The CDR3 spells CASSLQAPPGAEAFF. CDR3 in DNA: TGTGCCAGCAGTCTACAGGCGCCTCCTGGCGCTGAAGCTTTCTTT.

The chain recombines TRBV6-1 with TRBJ1-2; TRBD1 aligns across 11 bases. CDR1 and CDR2 (germline): MNHNS, SASEGT. J lost 8 bases, V lost 2 bases, and 16 bases had no gene match. The CDR3 has 18 residues. CDR3 nucleotides: TGTGCCAGCAGTGAATTCTCTGGTGGACAGGGGGCAACCCGCGGCTACACCTTC. It is translated as CASSEFSGGQGATRGYTF.

The rearrangement uses TRBV12-2 and TRBJ2-1; the D segment call TRBD2 is taken from the table without a DNA check. TRBV12-2 is designated a pseudogene. The CDR3 is 15 amino acids. The CDR3 nucleotides read TGTGCAAGTCGCTTATTTCCAAGGACTAGATATGAGCAGTTCTTC. It yields the protein CASRLFPRTRYEQFF.

This sequence joins TRBV7-8 and TRBJ2-7, with D unresolved. Germline-derived CDR1 and CDR2 are SGHVS and FQNEAQ. V lost 0 bases to trimming and J lost 7 bases, with 7 bases between them. This CDR3 spans 12 amino acids. CDR3 protein: CASSLARGEQYF. DNA for the CDR3: TGTGCCAGCAGCTTAGCGCGAGGAGAGCAGTACTTC.

The genes are TRBV28 and TRBJ2-5, with D possibly being TRBD2 (5 bases). The V and J ends lost 3 bases and 5 bases respectively, with 10 bases between them. This CDR3 region has 13 residues. Germline assignment: CDR1 MDHEN and CDR2 SYDVKM. The CDR3 DNA reads as TGTGCCAGCAGTTTCGGAGGCGTGGAGACCCAGTACTTC. Translation gives CASSFGGVETQYF. Based on the CDR3 plus reference TRBV28 and TRBJ2-5, the full variable domain is DVKVTQSSRYLVKRTGEKVFLECVQDMDHENMFWYRQDPGLGLRLIYFSYDVKMKEKGDIPEGYSVSREKKERFSLILESASTNQTSMYLCASSFGGVETQYFGPGTRLLVL.

J is TRBJ2-5 and V is TRBV29-1; D is uncertain. Germline CDR1 and CDR2: SQVTM and ANQGSEA. Between the trimmed V and J ends, which lost 8 bases and 0 bases, there was a span of 16 bases. The CDR3 contains 14 residues. The CDR3 is CSIKRLDYQETQYF. DNA of the CDR3: TGCAGCATTAAAAGGTTGGATTACCAAGAGACCCAGTACTTC.

This chain connects TRBV28 to TRBJ2-2; 10 bases are a match to TRBD2. The germline CDR1 and CDR2 sequences are MDHEN and SYDVKM. The CDR3 has 16 amino acids. V shed 3 bases, J shed 4 bases, and the junction held 5 bases outside the gene matches. The CDR3 here is CASSFGTSGTTGELFF. The DNA of the CDR3 is TGTGCCAGCAGTTTTGGTACTAGCGGGACCACCGGGGAGCTGTTTTTT.

The rearrangement links TRBV28 to TRBJ1-4, with unresolved D. The CDR3 runs to 16 residues. Per the germline V gene, CDR1 is MDHEN and CDR2 is SYDVKM. With 4 bases removed from V and 1 base from J, the gap between germline ends came to 13 bases. The CDR3 sequence is CASSSPNMGTNEKLFF. The CDR3 bases are TGTGCCAGCAGTTCGCCGAACATGGGAACTAATGAAAAACTGTTTTTT. The complete variable domain, with remaining parts taken from reference TRBV28 and TRBJ1-4, reads DVKVTQSSRYLVKRTGEKVFLECVQDMDHENMFWYRQDPGLGLRLIYFSYDVKMKEKGDIPEGYSVSREKKERFSLILESASTNQTSMYLCASSSPNMGTNEKLFFGSGTQLSVL.

The chain employs TRBV23-1 and TRBJ2-1; 12 bases are a match to TRBD2. TRBV23-1 carries the ORF label, with uncertain function. CDR3 length: 18 residues. Trimming removed 0 bases from V and 6 bases from J; junction bases left unmatched: 9. The CDR3 nucleotides read TGCGCCAGCAGTCAATCTATTACGGCTAGCGGGAGGGCCAATGAGCAGTTCTTC. This translates into CASSQSITASGRANEQFF.

In DNA form, the CDR3 reads TGTGCCAGCAGCAAGGACAGGGGGTATGGCTACACCTTC. This sequence encodes CASSKDRGYGYTF. The chain couples TRBV6-5 to TRBJ1-2; 10 positions agree with TRBD1. V lost 6 bases, J lost 5 bases, and 3 bases stayed unmatched. The germline gives CDR1 MNHEY, CDR2 SVGAGI. This CDR3 has 13 amino acids.

This chain joins TRBV28 and TRBJ2-7; the D gene is possibly TRBD2 (6 bases). V was shortened by 3 bases and J by 2 bases, with 14 bases between the two germline ends. Germline loops: CDR1 MDHEN, CDR2 SYDVKM. CDR3 length equals 15 residues. The CDR3 reads CASSFLGLQTYEQYF. CDR3 DNA sequence: TGTGCCAGCAGTTTTCTTGGACTACAAACCTACGAGCAGTACTTC. Combining the CDR3 with reference TRBV28 and TRBJ2-7 gives the whole variable domain DVKVTQSSRYLVKRTGEKVFLECVQDMDHENMFWYRQDPGLGLRLIYFSYDVKMKEKGDIPEGYSVSREKKERFSLILESASTNQTSMYLCASSFLGLQTYEQYFGPGTRLTVT.

The chain employs TRBV4-1 and TRBJ1-2, with 7 bases identical to TRBD1. The CDR3 spans 14 residues. Germline assignment: CDR1 MGHRA and CDR2 YSYEKL. Trimming removed 1 base from V and 3 bases from J; junction bases left unmatched: 2. The chain's CDR3 is CASSQGTGHYGYTF. CDR3 sequence (DNA): TGCGCCAGCAGCCAAGGGACAGGACACTATGGCTACACCTTC.

The genes are TRBV5-4 and TRBJ2-7; 8 nucleotides match TRBD2. V lost 0 bases and J lost 4; bases outside the gene matches: 12. Germline lookup yields CDR1 SGHNT and CDR2 YYREEE (reference sequence). This CDR3 is 17 amino acids long. CDR3 sequence (DNA): TGTGCCAGCAGCTTGGGTGCGGAAGCGGGAGCCGTGTACGAGCAGTACTTC. Translation: CASSLGAEAGAVYEQYF. Full variable domain (missing parts from reference TRBV5-4 and TRBJ2-7): ETGVTQSPTHLIKTRGQQVTLRCSSQSGHNTVSWYQQALGQGPQFIFQYYREEENGRGNFPPRFSGLQFPNYSSELNVNALELDDSALYLCASSLGAEAGAVYEQYFGPGTRLTVT.

The chain couples TRBV12-5 to TRBJ2-7; D ambiguous. V gave up 1 base and J gave up 3 bases, with 10 bases separating them. CDR3 length equals 14 residues. The V gene's germline CDR1 is LGHNT and CDR2 FRNRAP. CDR3 protein: CASGLEPGYYEQYF. Written as DNA, the CDR3 is TGTGCTAGTGGTTTGGAACCGGGTTACTACGAGCAGTACTTC.

This chain connects TRBV6-5 to TRBJ1-4; D gene unclear. Trimming took off 0 bases at V and 6 bases at J, with 8 bases between the two ends. This CDR3 has 14 residues. The germline V gene has CDR1 MNHEY and CDR2 SVGAGI. CDR3 in DNA: TGTGCCAGCAGTTACTCGTTGGCGTATGAAAAACTGTTTTTT. Translating it yields CASSYSLAYEKLFF.

Regarding this clone: The junction differs from germline at one of its ends, possibly a read error. This sequence joins TRBV28 and TRBJ1-1, with 8 positions matching TRBD1. CDR1 is MDHEN, CDR2 SYDVKM, per germline. This CDR3 region has 19 residues. This CDR3 reads CASSLKGIGRGRGNPEAFF. The CDR3, as DNA: TGTGCCAGCAGTTTAAAGGGGATCGGCAGGGGGCGAGGGAACCCTGAAGCTTTCTTT.

The V gene is TRBV23-1, the J gene TRBJ1-4; 9 bases are shared with TRBD1. TRBV23-1 is an ORF, with its function uncertain. This CDR3 is built from 16 residues. V lost 4 bases to trimming and J lost 5 bases; unmatched junction nucleotides: 8. The CDR3 bases are TGCGCCAGCAGTCGAACCCCGGGACAGGGAAATGAAAAACTGTTTTTT. This translates into CASSRTPGQGNEKLFF.

This chain joins TRBV21-1 and TRBJ2-3; TRBD1 is taken as the D call from the table, unchecked against the DNA. TRBV21-1 is noted as a pseudogene. The CDR3 has 15 residues. The CDR3 coding sequence is TGTGCCAGCAGGGACAGGGGAATTTCGGCAGATACGCAGTATTTT. Encoded protein: CASRDRGISADTQYF.

J is TRBJ1-1 and V is TRBV11-2; tentatively, D is TRBD1 (5 bases). Between the trimmed V and J ends, which lost 4 bases and 5 bases, there was a span of 14 bases. This CDR3 spans 14 amino acids. Germline V gene sequence: CDR1 SGHAT, CDR2 FQNNGV. CDR3 region: CASSYRLGTTEAFF. CDR3 DNA sequence: TGTGCCAGCAGCTACAGGTTGGGAACAACTGAAGCTTTCTTT.

The chain uses TRBV7-9 and TRBJ2-2; 7 bases agree with TRBD2. Trimming at V came to 5 bases and at J to 4 bases, leaving 13 bases not matched to a gene. CDR1 is SEHNR and CDR2 is FQNEAQ in the germline V gene (reference sequence). This CDR3 is built from 17 residues. Here the CDR3 DNA reads TGTGCCAGCAGCGCGCTGGATGGGAGGGCCGCCACCGGGGAGCTGTTTTTT. It is translated as CASSALDGRAATGELFF.

V and J are TRBV2 and TRBJ2-1; the match to TRBD2 covers 8 bases. With V trimmed by 4 bases and J by 8 bases, 7 bases remained unmatched. The CDR3 loop spans 14 amino acids. CDR1 SNHLY and CDR2 FYNNEI come from the germline V gene. The chain's CDR3 is CASSVLSGNHEQFF. The CDR3 DNA follows: TGTGCCAGCAGTGTACTTAGCGGGAACCATGAGCAGTTCTTC. Variable domain in full (rest from reference TRBV2 and TRBJ2-1): EPEVTQTPSHQVTQMGQEVILRCVPISNHLYFYWYRQILGQKVEFLVSFYNNEISEKSEIFDDQFSVERPDGSNFTLKIRSTKLEDSAMYFCASSVLSGNHEQFFGPGTRLTVL.

V and J are TRBV28 and TRBJ1-2; maybe TRBD1 (6 bases). Per the germline V gene, CDR1 is MDHEN and CDR2 is SYDVKM. This CDR3 region has 13 residues. The ends were cut back, 4 bases at V and 12 bases at J, with 18 bases in the middle. The CDR3 DNA sequence: TGTGCCAGCAGTTCTCTCGGGCCCCAGGGGAACACCTTC. This encodes CASSSLGPQGNTF.

The chain carries TRBV18 and TRBJ2-1; 8 bases are shared with TRBD1. V lost 3 bases to trimming and J lost 3 bases; unmatched junction nucleotides: 4. The CDR3 loop spans 15 amino acids. Germline loops: CDR1 KGHSH, CDR2 LQKENI. CDR3 region: CASSPLGTGYNEQFF. The CDR3 DNA reads TGTGCCAGCTCACCTTTGGGGACAGGCTACAATGAGCAGTTCTTC.

The chain uses TRBV2 and TRBJ2-5, with D unresolved. The CDR3 covers 14 residues. Germline V gene sequence: CDR1 SNHLY, CDR2 FYNNEI. Between the trimmed V and J ends, which lost 3 bases and 0 bases, there was a span of 8 bases. CDR3 DNA sequence: TGTGCCAGCAGTGATTTAGGGCACCAAGAGACCCAGTACTTC. It encodes CASSDLGHQETQYF.

The V and J genes are TRBV9 and TRBJ1-2, with no clear D. Germline V gives CDR1 SGDLS, CDR2 YYNGEE. This CDR3 is built from 14 residues. Trimming took 3 bases from V and 4 from J, leaving 13 bases between them. The CDR3, as DNA: TGTGCCAGCAGCGCCTACGGCGTGGGCTATGGCTACACCTTC. This translates into CASSAYGVGYGYTF.

The chain recombines TRBV5-1 with TRBJ1-1, with D perhaps TRBD1 (5 bases). V dropped 6 bases and J dropped 0 bases, with 15 bases sitting between them. Germline CDR1 SGHRS, CDR2 YFSETQ. The CDR3 has 15 residues. As DNA, the CDR3 is TGCGCCAGCACCCACCTTGGGGCCCTGAACACTGAAGCTTTCTTT. Amino acid sequence: CASTHLGALNTEAFF. Looking up the rest from reference TRBV5-1 and TRBJ1-1 gives the full variable domain: KAGVTQTPRYLIKTRGQQVTLSCSPISGHRSVSWYQQTPGQGLQFLFEYFSETQRNKGNFPGRFSGRQFSNSRSEMNVSTLELGDSALYLCASTHLGALNTEAFFGQGTRLTVV.

This chain uses TRBV4-1 with TRBJ2-7, with 14 bases lining up with TRBD2. CDR3 length: 19 amino acids. Germline assignment: CDR1 MGHRA and CDR2 YSYEKL. V shed 0 bases and J 4 bases; nucleotides not matched to a gene: 11. The CDR3 loop reads CASSQEGETSGRASYEQYF. The CDR3 DNA sequence: TGCGCCAGCAGCCAAGAGGGGGAGACTAGCGGGAGGGCCTCATACGAGCAGTACTTC.

The chain combines TRBV5-1 with TRBJ1-1; 7 bases match TRBD1. Germline trimming cut 2 bases from V and 1 base from J; bases unmatched to any gene: 2. CDR1 and CDR2 from the germline V gene are SGHRS and YFSETQ. The CDR3 consists of 14 residues. CDR3 loop: CASSFGQENTEAFF. The CDR3 DNA reads as TGCGCCAGCAGCTTCGGACAGGAGAACACTGAAGCTTTCTTT.

V gene TRBV4-2 combines with J gene TRBJ2-1; D call uncertain. The CDR3 spans 12 residues. Trimming stripped 4 bases from V and 5 bases from J, with 6 bases between. Germline lookup yields CDR1 LGHNA and CDR2 YNFKEQ. CDR3 sequence reads: CASSRSDNEQFF. In DNA form, the CDR3 reads TGTGCCAGCAGCCGTAGTGACAATGAGCAGTTCTTC.

The chain combines TRBV7-2 with TRBJ2-1; possible D gene TRBD2, 6 bases. V lost 5 bases, J lost 4 bases, and 12 bases lay in between. Germline V gene sequence: CDR1 SGHTA, CDR2 FQGNSA. This CDR3 spans 14 amino acids. This CDR3 reads CASSRLAAYNEQFF. The DNA of the CDR3 is TGTGCCAGCAGCAGATTAGCGGCATACAATGAGCAGTTCTTC.

The sample holds one count of this clone. The chain couples TRBV2 to TRBJ2-3; D is unresolved. Germline CDR1 reads SNHLY; CDR2 reads FYNNEI. The V and J ends lost 6 bases and 4 bases respectively, with 8 bases between them. There are 12 residues in the CDR3. This CDR3 reads CASSAASDTQYF. The CDR3 DNA is TGTGCCAGCAGCGCAGCTTCAGATACGCAGTATTTT. Drawing the rest from reference TRBV2 and TRBJ2-3, the complete variable domain is EPEVTQTPSHQVTQMGQEVILRCVPISNHLYFYWYRQILGQKVEFLVSFYNNEISEKSEIFDDQFSVERPDGSNFTLKIRSTKLEDSAMYFCASSAASDTQYFGPGTRLTVL.